This is a list of T cell receptor beta chains from one sample in a study of human T cells and chemical hapten exposure. A single record per CDR3 protein comes from TCRdb applying MiXCR to the RACE reads. The sample contains about 400,000 distinct CDR3 sequences, roughly 6.3% of which appear only once. The sequenced sample was whole blood, obtained in connection with sensitization to the hapten diphenylcyclopropenone (DPC). All receptors derive from a woman under 30 with alopecia areata. Some clones in this sample may be carry-over from other donors' samples. Each CDR3 is given with its conserved first and last residue. D genes are given only for firm matches. Only some rows state a clone size, as once, few, many or a class for expanded clones.

clone_size,d_call,j_call,v_call,cdr3_aa,cdr3_nt
few,TRBD2,TRBJ2-7,TRBV4-1,CASSQEGRGGSHEQYF,TGCGCCAGCAGCCAAGAGGGGCGGGGGGGCAGCCACGAGCAGTACTTC
NA,NA,TRBJ2-4,TRBV3-1,CASSQWGDTNIQYF,TGTGCCAGCAGCCAATGGGGAGATACAAACATTCAGTACTTC
many,NA,TRBJ2-1,TRBV6-4,CASSDGLQGVEMDEQFF,TGTGCCAGCAGTGACGGACTACAGGGAGTCGAAATGGATGAGCAGTTCTTC
few,TRBD1,TRBJ1-2,TRBV12-3/TRBV12-4,CASSFGTAGAGYTF,TGTGCCAGCAGTTTCGGGACAGCAGGAGCCGGCTACACCTTC
many,TRBD1,TRBJ1-2,TRBV6-2/TRBV6-3,CASSRDSGYTF,TGTGCCAGCAGTCGGGACAGCGGCTACACCTTC
few,NA,TRBJ2-2,TRBV24-1,CATSDPGRDTGELFF,TGTGCCACCAGTGATCCAGGGCGGGACACCGGGGAGCTGTTTTTT
NA,NA,TRBJ1-1,TRBV24-1,CATSDSGQKAFF,TGTGCCACCAGTGATTCCGGACAAAAGGCTTTCTTT
many,NA,TRBJ1-2,TRBV6-2/TRBV6-3,CASSGSLQGQVNGYTF,TGTGCCAGCAGTGGGAGCCTACAGGGTCAGGTCAACGGCTACACCTTC
few,NA,TRBJ2-3,TRBV9,CASSPPGAASTDTQYF,TGTGCCAGCAGCCCTCCAGGGGCCGCGAGCACAGATACGCAGTATTTT
NA,NA,TRBJ2-4,TRBV7-2,CASSSARGFLAKNIQYF,TGTGCCAGCAGCTCGGCCAGGGGATTTTTGGCCAAAAACATTCAGTACTTC
few,NA,TRBJ2-1,TRBV6-2/TRBV6-3,CASSYFAGRNEQFF,TGTGCCAGCAGTTACTTTGCAGGGCGGAATGAGCAGTTCTTC
NA,NA,TRBJ1-5,TRBV9,CASSVEGSGGQPQHF,TGTGCCAGCAGCGTGGAGGGGTCCGGTGGACAGCCCCAGCATTTT
many,TRBD1,TRBJ1-5,TRBV6-6,CASSLDRGGGEPQHF,TGTGCCAGCAGCTTAGACAGGGGTGGCGGGGAGCCCCAGCATTTT
few,TRBD1,TRBJ2-2,TRBV20-1,CSARDLSRGHTGELFF,TGCAGTGCTAGAGATCTTTCCAGGGGGCACACCGGGGAGCTGTTTTTT
many,TRBD2,TRBJ2-1,TRBV20-1,CSARDPASGGAGYNEQFF,TGCAGTGCTAGAGATCCGGCTAGCGGGGGGGCAGGATACAATGAGCAGTTCTTC
few,TRBD1,TRBJ1-5,TRBV15,CATSRAQGDQPQHF,TGTGCCACCAGCAGAGCCCAGGGGGACCAGCCCCAGCATTTT
NA,NA,TRBJ2-2,TRBV5-5,CASSFNWGYTGELFF,TGTGCCAGCAGCTTCAATTGGGGGTACACCGGGGAGCTGTTTTTT
NA,NA,TRBJ1-6,TRBV6-5,CASSYSMLGRNSPLHF,TGTGCCAGCAGTTACTCGATGCTAGGGAGGAATTCACCCCTCCACTTT
many,TRBD1,TRBJ1-4,TRBV11-2,CASSAWTGTNEKLFF,TGTGCCAGCAGCGCCTGGACAGGAACTAATGAAAAACTGTTTTTT
NA,NA,TRBJ1-1,TRBV27,CASSGGLNTEAFF,TGTGCCAGCAGCGGGGGTTTGAACACTGAAGCTTTCTTT
NA,NA,TRBJ1-5,TRBV27,CASSRRLQGSGQPQHF,TGTGCCAGCAGTCGAAGGTTGCAGGGTAGTGGTCAGCCCCAGCATTTT
few,TRBD1,TRBJ1-1,TRBV29-1,CSVLHDRGLTEAFF,TGCAGCGTTCTCCACGACAGGGGGCTGACTGAAGCTTTCTTT
NA,TRBD2,TRBJ2-1,TRBV4-1,CASSQSGGGDYEQFF,TGCGCCAGCAGCCAATCGGGCGGGGGGGACTATGAGCAGTTCTTC
NA,TRBD2,TRBJ2-3,TRBV12-3/TRBV12-4,CASRTDLAGVNSTDTQYF,TGTGCCAGCAGAACAGACTTAGCGGGGGTCAACAGCACAGATACGCAGTATTTT
many,TRBD2,TRBJ2-1,TRBV5-1,CASSPSSGGTTYNEQFF,TGCGCCAGTTCTCCTTCTAGCGGGGGAACTACCTACAATGAGCAGTTCTTC
few,NA,TRBJ1-2,TRBV6-2/TRBV6-3,CASRKTGYGYTF,TGTGCCAGCAGAAAGACAGGCTATGGCTACACCTTC
NA,NA,TRBJ2-5,TRBV10-3,CAISESTWDQETQYF,TGTGCCATCAGTGAGTCGACCTGGGATCAAGAGACCCAGTACTTC
few,NA,TRBJ1-1,TRBV10-3,CAISSTGTEAFF,TGTGCCATCAGCTCAACGGGGACTGAAGCTTTCTTT
few,NA,TRBJ1-6,TRBV9,CASRRLSSYNSPLHF,TGTGCCAGCAGGCGGCTCAGCTCCTATAATTCACCCCTCCACTTT
many,NA,TRBJ2-7,TRBV9,CASSPTGAYEQYF,TGTGCCAGCAGCCCCACAGGCGCCTACGAGCAGTACTTC
many,NA,TRBJ1-6,TRBV7-2,CASTPAGSYNSPLHF,TGTGCCAGCACTCCCGCCGGGAGCTATAATTCACCCCTCCACTTT
NA,TRBD1,TRBJ2-7,TRBV29-1,CSVEDRRTGNTYEQYF,TGCAGCGTTGAAGACCGTAGGACAGGGAACACCTACGAGCAGTACTTC
many,NA,TRBJ1-2,TRBV7-6,CASSLGQTYTYGYTF,TGTGCCAGCAGCTTAGGACAGACATATACCTATGGCTACACCTTC